The 3 T cell receptor beta chains given below trace back to one sample, sequenced in a study of blood T cell repertoires in COVID-19. TCRdb's copy holds only in-frame clones and misses some; the assay was immunoSEQ multiplex PCR. The sample contains 140,000 or so clones, around nine tenths of which appear only once. Sequenced sample: peripheral blood. The receptor set was obtained from a woman aged 45-59 years with active or convalescent COVID-19.

CDR3 bases: TGTGCCAGCAGCTTAATCCCTTCAAAACTGGTCTACGAGCAGTACTTC. This gives the protein CASSLIPSKLVYEQYF. The V call is TRBV7-6, the J call TRBJ2-7, with D hard to call. The CDR3 spans 16 residues. Per the germline V gene, CDR1 is SGHVS and CDR2 is FNYEAQ. V shed 2 bases and J shed 3 bases, with 17 bases lying between them.

This chain connects TRBV7-2 to TRBJ1-1; 7 bases align to TRBD1. The V and J ends lost 5 bases and 7 bases, in that order; junction bases with no gene match: 4. Looked up from germline, CDR1 is SGHTA and CDR2 is FQGNSA. This CDR3 spans 12 amino acids. CDR3 region: CASSRTGLEAFF. The CDR3 bases are TGTGCCAGCAGCCGGACAGGCCTTGAAGCTTTCTTT.

The V gene is TRBV10-2, the J gene TRBJ2-2; D perhaps matches TRBD2 (6 bases). V was cut by 9 bases and J by 6 bases, with 11 bases left in between. The V gene's germline CDR1 is WSHSY and CDR2 SAAADI. The length of the CDR3 is 12 residues. CDR3 bases: TGCGCCAGTTCGGGGGAGTCCGGGGAGCTGTTTTTT. It codes for CASSGESGELFF.